This TCR beta chain came from a study of neurological immune-mediated disorders. Looked up from germline, CDR1 is SQVTM and CDR2 is ANQGSEA. V lost 4 bases to trimming and J lost 4 bases; unmatched junction nucleotides: 4. This CDR3 has 13 residues. This clonotype has ten or more counts. From the 5' RACE reads, TCRdb called clonotypes with MiXCR, one entry per CDR3 protein. In the table there are just under 60,000 distinct CDR3 sequences, 2% to 3% of which are singletons. This chain links TRBV29-1 with TRBJ1-5, with TRBD1 identical over 7 bases. The sample was PBMCs. This clonotype originated in a man aged 45-65 years with multiple sclerosis. The CDR3 DNA reads TGCAGCGTTGCCAGGGGGACGAATCAGCCCCAGCATTTT. Its protein is CSVARGTNQPQHF.